This T cell receptor beta chain was identified in a study of T cells in Graves' hyperthyroidism and ophthalmopathy. What was amplified from RNA transcripts were TCR beta CDR3 regions. Using the HTBI primer set, a first-round RT-PCR was run on the TCR CDR3. TCRdb reanalysed the multiplex PCR reads using MiXCR and keeps one entry per CDR3 protein. Seen here are a few hundred thousand distinct CDR3 sequences, about a sixth observed once, and the top ten hold roughly 3.4%. Broader study findings: The model made its ophthalmopathy prediction, and onset followed a median roughly 6.5 months later.

The CDR3 loop spans 16 amino acids. The ends lost 5 bases at V and 4 bases at J; junction bases unmatched: 9. Germline lookup yields CDR1 LNHNV and CDR2 YYDKDF (reference sequence). Concerning this clonotype itself: Its antigen is as yet unknown.

Individuals with ophthalmopathy presented a Clinical Activity Score of at least 3, a NOSPECS grade of at least 4 and a duration under 3 months. The chain recombines TRBV15 with TRBJ2-1, with 9 bases aligning to TRBD2. The sequencing input was blood. This TCR was recovered from a middle-aged woman with Graves' ophthalmopathy. The CDR3 loop is CATSSPGSGGYNEQFF. CDR3 DNA: TGTGCCACCAGCTCCCCAGGGAGCGGGGGGTACAATGAGCAGTTCTTC.